The clone carrying this TCR beta chain was seen at least ten times. The antigen is unknown. Sample-barcoded 5' priming and a J-beta primer mix drove a second PCR of roughly 7 to 11 cycles. TCRdb passed the 5' RACE reads through MiXCR, listing each CDR3 protein once. In the table there are roughly 680,000 distinct CDR3 sequences, approximately 52% of which are singletons. About 10 milliliters was the volume of peripheral blood drawn from each donor. These data are taken from a study of blood T cells in healthy people across ages. Study observations and caveats: Those diversity estimates obtained from one million T cells were thought to be underestimates.

V dropped 5 bases and J dropped 0 bases, with 11 bases sitting between them. Germline-derived CDR1 and CDR2 are SNHLY and FYNNEI. The CDR3 spans 14 residues. The chain carries TRBV2 and TRBJ2-7; D gene ambiguous. This clonotype originated in an elderly woman in good health. Sequenced material: blood. CDR3 residues: CASSSYSDSYEQYF. CDR3 nucleotide sequence: TGTGCCAGCAGTTCCTACAGCGACTCCTACGAGCAGTACTTC.